This T cell receptor beta chain was sequenced in a study of OX40 agonist ivuxolimab in advanced cancers. At the level of the study: The patients received agonistic anti-OX40 (CD134) antibody ivuxolimab.

Study observations and caveats: Antigen specificity of clonally expanded peripheral T cells was not established.

The V end was cut by 7 bases, the J end by 8 bases, with 10 bases between. The CDR3 runs to 11 residues. CDR1 is SNHLY, CDR2 FYNNEI, per germline. This clone was observed a handful of times. Its target is not known. Generated by immunoSEQ multiplex PCR, the TCRdb table keeps only in-frame clones and is missing some. This repertoire shows roughly 76,000 clones, 88% found once; its top ten account for around 4.1%. V usage is TRBV2 and J usage is TRBJ2-3; D is ambiguous. The source of this sequence is an adult with an advanced solid tumor such as melanoma, head and neck, liver or kidney cancer. The sequences come from CD4+ or CD8+ T cells sorted from blood, collected in a trial of the OX40 agonist ivuxolimab. The CDR3 here is CASTNLGTQYF. Written as DNA, the CDR3 is TGTGCCAGCACCAATTTAGGTACGCAGTATTTT.